Below, one T cell receptor beta chain is given with its context. Its antigen is as yet unknown. Treatment denoted: some 20 received Ad26.COV2.S at low or high dose, single or two shots; about five received placebo; per-sample allocation not given. Samples were taken on day 63 after the first vaccine or placebo injection. Donation was by an adult aged 18-55 years who was in Boston. Trimming stripped 11 bases from V and 5 bases from J, with 18 bases between. The CDR3 consists of 13 residues. This sample is part of a study of Ad26.COV2.S vaccination and SARS-CoV-2 variants. Whole-study context: As a participant in COV1001, the donor was in the Ad26.COV2.S trial arm. Recipients of Ad26.COV2.S got it intramuscularly, once or twice 56 days apart.

Study-level results: Participants given vaccine showed non-spike TCR breadth similar to that of placebo recipients.

The method was immunoSEQ multiplex PCR; TCRdb's version includes in-frame clones alone and lacks a portion of them. Of 440,000 or so clones in the sample, roughly 90% are singletons; the top ten hold approximately 1.6%. V gene TRBV12-3 or TRBV12-4 combines with J gene TRBJ1-1; weak D call: TRBD1 (5 bases). The sequences come from peripheral blood, collected in a trial of Ad26.COV2.S vaccine versus placebo. The origin of this receptor is a person between 18 and 60 years old who received the Ad26.COV2.S COVID-19 vaccine or a placebo. The DNA of the CDR3 is TGTGCCTGCTCGATAGCTGGGGGGACTGAAGCTTTCTTT. As protein: CACSIAGGTEAFF.